One and the same sample provided the 32 T cell receptor beta chains below, sequenced in a study of T-cell reconstitution after alpha-beta-depleted transplantation in children. Unique molecular identifiers were used in preparing the TCRbeta library. TCRdb itself ran the PCR reads through MiXCR, one entry per CDR3 protein. The table includes more than 15,000 distinct CDR3 sequences, about 8% detected once. Material: PBMCs, mostly from graft donor cells, obtained 60 days after TCRalphabeta/CD19-depleted stem cell transplant. The receptors originated from a boy under two years old who had a stem cell transplant for Wiskott-Aldrich syndrome, so the T cells may come from the graft donor.

This clonotype was counted at least ten times. The chain couples TRBV24-1 to TRBJ2-3; D not certain. The CDR3 has 14 residues. Trimming stripped 5 bases from V and 0 bases from J, with 8 bases between. CDR1 is KGHDR and CDR2 is SFDVKD in the germline V gene. CDR3 nucleotide sequence: TGTGCCACCAGTGGTGTAGAAAGCACAGATACGCAGTATTTT. Protein: CATSGVESTDTQYF.

This clonotype showed up many times. The chain has TRBV10-3 and TRBJ2-3; 7 positions agree with TRBD2. The CDR3 contains 13 residues. The trim removed 11 bases at V and 6 bases at J, leaving 11 bases unmatched. Germline assignment: CDR1 ENHRY and CDR2 SYGVKD. This CDR3 is CASTAGRGDTQYF. CDR3 sequence (DNA): TGTGCCTCTACAGCGGGGCGTGGGGATACGCAGTATTTT.

This clonotype was detected ten times or more. The rearrangement links TRBV6-5 to TRBJ1-3; D is perhaps TRBD1 (6 bases). The CDR3 has 14 amino acids. V lost 6 bases to trimming and J lost 4 bases, with 13 bases between them. CDR1 MNHEY and CDR2 SVGAGI come from the germline V gene. CDR3 DNA sequence: TGTGCCAGCAGACAGGGAGGGGCGGGAAACACCATATATTTT. It is translated as CASRQGGAGNTIYF.

This clonotype has at least ten counts. V and J are TRBV5-1 and TRBJ2-3; 7 nucleotides align to TRBD1. The CDR3 runs to 15 residues. With 4 bases clipped from V and 3 bases from J, the junction kept 8 bases outside the gene matches. Germline V gene sequence: CDR1 SGHRS, CDR2 YFSETQ. CDR3 DNA sequence: TGCGCCAGCAGCAACCGGGACAGTTTGACAGATACGCAGTATTTT. Its translation: CASSNRDSLTDTQYF.

This clonotype showed up many times. V and J are TRBV20-1 and TRBJ2-1; no firm D call. The CDR3 is 13 residues long. CDR1 is DFQATT, CDR2 SNEGSKA, per germline (reference sequence). Deletions cut 3 bases from V and 4 bases from J, with 10 bases between. CDR3 nucleotide sequence: TGCAGTGCTAGCAAGGACGGGTACAATGAGCAGTTCTTC. This translates into CSASKDGYNEQFF.

This clonotype was seen many times. The chain employs TRBV20-1 and TRBJ2-5; 7 nucleotides match TRBD1. The germline CDR1 and CDR2 sequences are DFQATT and SNEGSKA (reference sequence). This CDR3 comprises 15 residues. The J segment lost 1 base and the V segment lost 3 bases, leaving 8 bases of the junction unmatched. The CDR3 nucleotides are TGCAGTGCTAGCCGGGACAGCCATACCCAAGAGACCCAGTACTTC. Translated, it gives CSASRDSHTQETQYF.

The chain uses TRBV28 and TRBJ2-7; D perhaps matches TRBD1 (6 bases). Looked up from germline, CDR1 is MDHEN and CDR2 is SYDVKM. This CDR3 spans 16 amino acids. V was cut by 3 bases and J by 2 bases, with 17 bases left in between. CDR3 in DNA: TGTGCCAGCAGTTTGGTAGCCAGGGGTAAAACCTACGAGCAGTACTTC. It specifies CASSLVARGKTYEQYF.

This clonotype appeared many times. V is TRBV7-9 and J is TRBJ1-5; 7 bases align to TRBD1. CDR3 size: 16 residues. Looked up from germline, CDR1 is SEHNR and CDR2 is FQNEAQ (reference sequence). V was clipped by 1 base and J by 7 bases; unmatched bases: 10. In nucleotides, the CDR3 is TGTGCCAGCAGCTTAGGGCGACAGGGTCGAAAGCAGCCCCAGCATTTT. Its protein product is CASSLGRQGRKQPQHF.

CDR3 in amino acids: CSVEGGTEAFF. DNA of the CDR3: TGCAGCGTTGAAGGGGGAACTGAAGCTTTCTTT. The gene calls are TRBV29-1 and TRBJ1-1; D ambiguous. The CDR3 is 11 amino acids. Looked up from germline, CDR1 is SQVTM and CDR2 is ANQGSEA. Trimming removed 1 base at V and 5 bases at J, with 5 bases between.

This clonotype was seen ten or more times. The rearrangement joins TRBV20-1 to TRBJ1-5; the D is unclear. Looked up from germline, CDR1 is DFQATT and CDR2 is SNEGSKA (reference sequence). Trimming shortened V by 2 bases and J by 2 bases, and 7 bases separated the two germline ends. The length of the CDR3 is 13 residues. CDR3 loop: CSARSTGNQPQHF. CDR3 nucleotides: TGCAGTGCTAGATCCACAGGCAATCAGCCCCAGCATTTT.

This clonotype has a handful of counts. The J gene is TRBJ2-3, the V gene TRBV12-3 or TRBV12-4, with 8 bases aligning to TRBD2. V was pared by 2 bases and J by 3 bases, with 4 bases of the junction left unmatched. CDR3 length: 15 residues. The CDR3 region has the DNA TGTGCCAGCAGTTTACAAGCGGGAGTAACAGATACGCAGTATTTT. Protein sequence: CASSLQAGVTDTQYF.

This clonotype was counted many times. This chain joins TRBV29-1 and TRBJ1-2; no firm D call. The CDR3 loop spans 12 amino acids. V lost 4 bases and J 0 bases, leaving 6 bases between the germline ends. From germline, CDR1 is SQVTM and CDR2 ANQGSEA. The CDR3 protein is CSVVSANYGYTF. The DNA for the CDR3 is TGCAGCGTTGTATCAGCTAACTATGGCTACACCTTC.

The chain couples TRBV5-1 to TRBJ2-1; TRBD2 agrees at 9 bases. CDR1 SGHRS and CDR2 YFSETQ come from the germline V gene. The CDR3 contains 16 residues. Trimming took 4 bases from V and 2 from J; bases not matched to a gene: 7. The DNA for the CDR3 is TGCGCCAGCAGCGTGATAGCGGGAGTAACCTACAATGAGCAGTTCTTC. Its protein is CASSVIAGVTYNEQFF.

This clonotype was picked up many times. This chain links TRBV10-2 with TRBJ2-1, with 13 nucleotides matching TRBD2. There are 15 residues in the CDR3. The germline V gene has CDR1 WSHSY and CDR2 SAAADI. V shed 6 bases and J 2 bases; nucleotides not matched to a gene: 1. CDR3 sequence (DNA): TGCGCCAGCAGACTAGCGGGAGGGCCCTACAATGAGCAGTTCTTC. Residues: CASRLAGGPYNEQFF.

The chain combines TRBV5-4 with TRBJ1-1; a weak D match, TRBD1 (5 bases). CDR1 is SGHNT and CDR2 is YYREEE in the germline V gene (reference sequence). This CDR3 comprises 15 residues. Trimming stripped 0 bases from V and 3 bases from J, with 12 bases between. CDR3 sequence (DNA): TGTGCCAGCAGCTTGGATTTCAGGGAGGACACTGAAGCTTTCTTT. It translates to CASSLDFREDTEAFF.

This clonotype was observed at least ten times. The rearrangement links TRBV5-1 to TRBJ2-7; possible D gene TRBD2, 6 bases. CDR1 is SGHRS, CDR2 YFSETQ, per germline. V was clipped by 4 bases and J by 4 bases, with 15 bases between them. This CDR3 has 14 amino acids. In nucleotides, the CDR3 is TGCGCCAGCAGCAGCACGGGGAGGTCGTACGAGCAGTACTTC. Translation: CASSSTGRSYEQYF.

The genes are TRBV5-1 and TRBJ2-3; TRBD2 aligns across 13 bases. Germline CDR1 reads SGHRS; CDR2 reads YFSETQ. The length of the CDR3 is 18 residues. Losses at the gene ends were 3 bases for V and 3 bases for J; bases not matched to a gene: 10. For the CDR3, the DNA is TGCGCCAGCAGCTCCATTATAACTAGCGGGAGGGCTACAGATACGCAGTATTTT. Its protein product is CASSSIITSGRATDTQYF.

This clonotype was seen a few times. The CDR3 nucleotides read TGCAGTGCTGCAGACAGGGTTTCCGGCGAGACCCAGTACTTC. The encoded protein is CSAADRVSGETQYF. The chain carries TRBV20-1 and TRBJ2-5, with 7 bases matching TRBD1. V lost 5 bases and J lost 5; bases outside the gene matches: 11. The germline V gene encodes CDR1 DFQATT and CDR2 SNEGSKA (reference sequence). The CDR3 sequence is 14 residues long.

This clonotype has at least ten counts. The chain is built from TRBV9 and TRBJ2-7; 7 bases line up with TRBD1. After removal of 4 bases from V and 1 base from J, the junction contained 8 bases not matched to a gene. Looked up from germline, CDR1 is SGDLS and CDR2 is YYNGEE. CDR3 length: 15 residues. Here the CDR3 DNA reads TGTGCCAGCAGCCCTAACAGGGGACCTTCCTACGAGCAGTACTTC. The encoded protein is CASSPNRGPSYEQYF. Full variable domain (outside the CDR3, taken from reference TRBV9 and TRBJ2-7): DSGVTQTPKHLITATGQRVTLRCSPRSGDLSVYWYQQSLDQGLQFLIQYYNGEERAKGNILERFSAQQFPDLHSELNLSSLELGDSALYFCASSPNRGPSYEQYFGPGTRLTVT.

This rearrangement joins TRBV12-5 to TRBJ1-1; TRBD1 might be the D (6 bases). The germline CDR1 and CDR2 sequences are LGHNT and FRNRAP. V lost 6 bases, J lost 0 bases, and 11 bases lay in between. CDR3 length: 14 residues. The CDR3 nucleotides read TGTGCTAGTGGCCGACCAGGGGTGAACACTGAAGCTTTCTTT. The encoded protein is CASGRPGVNTEAFF.

This clonotype has ten or more counts. The chain is built from TRBV7-6 and TRBJ2-1; TRBD2 matches at 7 bases. The CDR3 is made up of 14 amino acids. Losses at the gene ends were 1 base for V and 5 bases for J; bases not matched to a gene: 2. The germline V gene has CDR1 SGHVS and CDR2 FNYEAQ. For the CDR3, the DNA is TGTGCCAGCAGCTTAGGGGACTACCACAATGAGCAGTTCTTC. The encoded protein is CASSLGDYHNEQFF.

This clonotype has at least ten counts. This chain links TRBV20-1 with TRBJ1-2; D is perhaps TRBD1 (6 bases). CDR1 and CDR2 from the germline V gene are DFQATT and SNEGSKA (reference sequence). The CDR3 totals 13 residues. V lost 4 bases to trimming and J lost 2 bases, with 11 bases between them. CDR3: CSAKGGINYGYTF. CDR3 sequence (DNA): TGCAGTGCTAAGGGGGGCATCAACTATGGCTACACCTTC.

CDR3 region: CASSLGLAGSWTYEQYF. Here the CDR3 DNA reads TGTGCCAGCAGCTTAGGACTAGCGGGGAGCTGGACCTACGAGCAGTACTTC. The chain combines TRBV7-2 with TRBJ2-7; 11 bases agree with TRBD2. This CDR3 is built from 17 residues. Losses at the gene ends were 1 base for V and 2 bases for J; bases not matched to a gene: 7. Germline CDR1 reads SGHTA; CDR2 reads FQGNSA.

This clonotype has at least ten counts. V usage is TRBV18 and J usage is TRBJ2-7; the match to TRBD1 covers 9 bases. V gave up 3 bases and J gave up 0 bases; unmatched junction bases: 3. The CDR3 length is 15 residues. From germline, CDR1 is KGHSH and CDR2 LQKENI. CDR3 sequence reads: CASSPDRGSSYEQYF. For the CDR3, the DNA is TGTGCCAGCTCACCGGACAGGGGAAGCTCCTACGAGCAGTACTTC.

This clonotype was observed many times. The chain has TRBV29-1 and TRBJ2-5; unclear D gene. V dropped 3 bases and J dropped 5 bases, with 13 bases sitting between them. The CDR3 totals 13 residues. CDR1 is SQVTM, CDR2 ANQGSEA, per germline. CDR3 bases: TGCAGCGTTGAGACCTGGTCCCGGGAGACCCAGTACTTC. This codes for CSVETWSRETQYF.

There are many counts of this clonotype. The chain recombines TRBV7-6 with TRBJ1-4; D is unclear. Trimming cost V 5 bases and J 0 bases, with 13 bases left between them. CDR3 size: 16 residues. Germline-derived CDR1 and CDR2 are SGHVS and FNYEAQ. The CDR3 sequence is CASSPLKSATNEKLFF. The DNA of the CDR3 is TGTGCCAGCAGCCCGTTGAAGAGCGCAACTAATGAAAAACTGTTTTTT.

This clonotype has ten or more counts. The genes are TRBV28 and TRBJ1-1; 8 positions agree with TRBD1. V lost 5 bases, J lost 7 bases, and 15 bases stayed unmatched. Germline V gene sequence: CDR1 MDHEN, CDR2 SYDVKM. This CDR3 has 16 residues. CDR3 coding DNA: TGTGCCAGCAGTCGTTTCGGGACAGGTGAAACTGGTGAAGCTTTCTTT. Its protein is CASSRFGTGETGEAFF.

In its sample, this clonotype was seen many times. This chain links TRBV24-1 with TRBJ1-5, with a possible D match to TRBD1 (5 bases). Germline values: CDR1 KGHDR, CDR2 SFDVKD. There are 16 residues in the CDR3. V was cut by 2 bases and J by 9 bases, with 19 bases left in between. The CDR3 here is CATSDSYSAGIRPQHF. The CDR3 DNA follows: TGTGCCACCAGTGATTCATACAGCGCAGGGATTAGGCCCCAGCATTTT.

V gene TRBV7-2 combines with J gene TRBJ1-3; D uncertain. The CDR3 totals 13 residues. Trimming cost V 3 bases and J 0 bases, with 3 bases left between them. In germline, CDR1 is SGHTA, CDR2 FQGNSA. The CDR3 sequence is CASSFGSGNTIYF. In DNA, the CDR3 is TGTGCCAGCAGCTTCGGCTCTGGAAACACCATATATTTT.

This clonotype showed up just once. This chain connects TRBV5-1 to TRBJ2-3; D unresolved. Per the germline V gene, CDR1 is SGHRS and CDR2 is YFSETQ. The CDR3 has 14 residues. V lost 0 bases, J lost 6 bases, and 11 bases lay in between. The CDR3 nucleotides read TGCGCCAGCAGCTTGGCCCAGGCGCGGGATACGCAGTATTTT. It codes for CASSLAQARDTQYF.

This clonotype was seen repeatedly, ten times or more. This rearrangement joins TRBV28 to TRBJ2-7; D uncertain. The germline V gene has CDR1 MDHEN and CDR2 SYDVKM. V dropped 7 bases and J dropped 3 bases, with 16 bases sitting between them. This CDR3 region has 14 residues. The CDR3, as DNA: TGTGCCAGCACCCCACCCGGCTTTATCTACGAGCAGTACTTC. Encoded protein: CASTPPGFIYEQYF.

This clonotype was recorded many times. The J gene is TRBJ2-1, the V gene TRBV29-1, with D uncertain. The CDR3 sequence is 10 residues long. Germline CDR1 is SQVTM and CDR2 is ANQGSEA. Trimming removed 4 bases at V and 6 bases at J, with 4 bases between. CDR3 in DNA: TGCAGCGTTGGTAGCAATGAGCAGTTCTTC. Translated: CSVGSNEQFF.